Below, 9 T cell receptor beta chains from the same sample are listed, as sequenced in a study of blood T cell repertoires in COVID-19. The table came from immunoSEQ multiplex PCR; TCRdb's copy has only in-frame clones and leaves some out. Of 100,000 or so clones listed, more than 80% are singletons. The sequencing input was peripheral blood. These receptors came from a human donor in a cohort sampled during active COVID-19.

V usage is TRBV5-1 and J usage is TRBJ1-5; TRBD1 matches at 8 bases. The trim removed 4 bases at V and 8 bases at J, leaving 11 bases unmatched. This CDR3 has 15 amino acids. Germline V gene data show CDR1 as SGHRS and CDR2 as YFSETQ. The CDR3 bases are TGCGCCAGCAGCCGAGGGACAGGTGGTGGGGAGCCCCAGCATTTT. Translating it yields CASSRGTGGGEPQHF.

This clone was found a few times. The rearrangement links TRBV4-2 to TRBJ2-7; 9 nucleotides line up with TRBD1. Germline V gene sequence: CDR1 LGHNA, CDR2 YNFKEQ. V was clipped by 2 bases and J by 5 bases; unmatched bases: 7. The CDR3 sequence is 15 residues long. In nucleotides, the CDR3 is TGTGCCAGCAGCCAACCGGGACAGGGTAAAGACGAGCAGTACTTC. It specifies CASSQPGQGKDEQYF.

The sample holds one count of this clone. This rearrangement joins TRBV5-1 to TRBJ2-7, with D uncertain. Germline assignment: CDR1 SGHRS and CDR2 YFSETQ. Trimming cost V 4 bases and J 5 bases, with 10 bases left between them. The CDR3 is 12 amino acids. CDR3 DNA sequence: TGCGCCAGCAGCGCGGAATCCCACGAGCAGTACTTC. Amino acids: CASSAESHEQYF.

V usage is TRBV18 and J usage is TRBJ2-7, with unresolved D. CDR3 length equals 14 residues. V lost 2 bases to trimming and J lost 7 bases, with 15 bases between them. The germline gives CDR1 KGHSH, CDR2 LQKENI. DNA for the CDR3: TGTGCCAGCTCACCAACATACGAGGTGGGTGAGCAGTACTTC. Translating gives CASSPTYEVGEQYF.

This clone has just a few counts. The same CDR3 also results from other DNA sequences found in this sample. The chain is built from TRBV5-6 and TRBJ1-2; 7 positions agree with TRBD1. CDR3 length equals 14 residues. CDR1 is SGHDT and CDR2 is YYEEEE in the germline V gene. Trimming at V came to 0 bases and at J to 5 bases, leaving 4 bases not matched to a gene. CDR3 nucleotide sequence: TGTGCCAGCAGCTTGGAGGGGGCGCGTTATGGCTACACCTTC. Amino acid sequence: CASSLEGARYGYTF.

A few counts support this clone. The chain has TRBV27 and TRBJ2-2; 9 positions agree with TRBD1. CDR1 MNHEY and CDR2 SMNVEV come from the germline V gene (reference sequence). CDR3 length: 16 residues. The J segment lost 4 bases and the V segment lost 7 bases, leaving 10 bases of the junction unmatched. The CDR3 region is CASKMSGTGTTGELFF. Written as DNA, the CDR3 is TGTGCCAGCAAAATGTCCGGGACAGGGACCACCGGGGAGCTGTTTTTT.

This clone was counted a few times. J is TRBJ1-5 and V is TRBV2; D uncertain. Trimming cost V 6 bases and J 1 base, with 16 bases left between them. This CDR3 is built from 16 residues. CDR1 is SNHLY, CDR2 FYNNEI, per germline. The CDR3 nucleotides are TGTGCCAGCAGCCGGGGAGGGATAGAAAGCAATCAGCCCCAGCATTTT. Amino acid sequence: CASSRGGIESNQPQHF.

This clone turned up a few times. V usage is TRBV18 and J usage is TRBJ2-5; D possibly corresponds to TRBD1 (5 bases). This CDR3 spans 14 amino acids. Trimming removed 5 bases at V and 1 base at J, with 11 bases between. Germline values: CDR1 KGHSH, CDR2 LQKENI. CDR3 coding DNA: TGTGCCAGCTCAGCAAGGGGCAGCCAAGAGACCCAGTACTTC. Encoded protein: CASSARGSQETQYF.

The chain recombines TRBV27 with TRBJ2-7, with 7 bases fitting TRBD1. The J segment lost 6 bases and the V segment lost 6 bases, leaving 11 bases of the junction unmatched. The CDR3 has 14 amino acids. Germline V CDR1 and CDR2: MNHEY, SMNVEV (reference sequence). The CDR3 DNA follows: TGTGCCAGCAGACAGGGGACAGCGGCTGGCGAGCAGTACTTC. This translates into CASRQGTAAGEQYF.